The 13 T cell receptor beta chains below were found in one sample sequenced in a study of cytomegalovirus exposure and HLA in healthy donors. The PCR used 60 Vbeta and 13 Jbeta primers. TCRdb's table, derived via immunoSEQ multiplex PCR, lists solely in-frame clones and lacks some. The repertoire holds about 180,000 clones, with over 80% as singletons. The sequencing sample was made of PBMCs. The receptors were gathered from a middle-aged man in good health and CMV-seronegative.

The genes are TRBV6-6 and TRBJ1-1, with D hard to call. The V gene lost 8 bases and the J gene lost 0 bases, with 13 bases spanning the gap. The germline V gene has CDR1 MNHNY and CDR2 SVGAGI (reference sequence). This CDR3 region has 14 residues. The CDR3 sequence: CASLPGFLNTEAFF. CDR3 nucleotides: TGTGCCAGCCTCCCCGGGTTTTTGAACACTGAAGCTTTCTTT.

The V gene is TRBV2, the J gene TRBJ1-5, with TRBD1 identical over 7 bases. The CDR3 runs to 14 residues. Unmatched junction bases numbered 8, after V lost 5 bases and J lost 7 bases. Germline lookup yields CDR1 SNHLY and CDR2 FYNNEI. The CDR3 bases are TGTGCCAGCAGTCGACAGGGTCGGGGGCAGCCCCAGCATTTT. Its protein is CASSRQGRGQPQHF.

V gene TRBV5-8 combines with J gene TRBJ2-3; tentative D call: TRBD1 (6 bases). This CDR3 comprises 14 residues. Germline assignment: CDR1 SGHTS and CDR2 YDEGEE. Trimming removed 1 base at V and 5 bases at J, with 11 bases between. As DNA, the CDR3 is TGTGCCAGCAGCTTGTCAGGGGCGGGAGATACGCAGTATTTT. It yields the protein CASSLSGAGDTQYF. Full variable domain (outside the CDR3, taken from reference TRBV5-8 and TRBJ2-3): EAGVTQSPTHLIKTRGQQATLRCSPISGHTSVYWYQQALGLGLQFLLWYDEGEERNRGNFPPRFSGRQFPNYSSELNVNALELEDSALYLCASSLSGAGDTQYFGPGTRLTVL.

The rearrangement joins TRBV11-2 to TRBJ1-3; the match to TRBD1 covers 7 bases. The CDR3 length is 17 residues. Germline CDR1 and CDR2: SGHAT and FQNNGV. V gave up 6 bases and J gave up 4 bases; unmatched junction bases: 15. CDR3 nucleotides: TGTGCCAGCAGACAGATGAGAGAGGGGGCGTCGGGAAACACCATATATTTT. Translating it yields CASRQMREGASGNTIYF. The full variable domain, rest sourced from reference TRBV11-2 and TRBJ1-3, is EAGVAQSPRYKIIEKRQSVAFWCNPISGHATLYWYQQILGQGPKLLIQFQNNGVVDDSQLPKDRFSAERLKGVDSTLKIQPAKLEDSAVYLCASRQMREGASGNTIYFGEGSWLTVV.

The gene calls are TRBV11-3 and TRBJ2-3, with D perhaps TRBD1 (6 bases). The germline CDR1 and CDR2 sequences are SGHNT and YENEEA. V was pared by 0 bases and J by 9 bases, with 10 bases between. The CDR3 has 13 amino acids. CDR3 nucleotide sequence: TGTGCCAGCAGCTTAGATGGACAGCAAACGCAGTATTTT. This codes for CASSLDGQQTQYF.

Here the CDR3 reads CASSVGQGGEQYF. The CDR3, as DNA: TGTGCCAGCAGCGTGGGACAGGGTGGCGAGCAGTACTTC. The rearrangement joins TRBV11-3 to TRBJ2-7; 9 bases line up with TRBD1. The CDR3 contains 13 residues. J gave up 6 bases and V 5 bases, and 5 bases lay outside the gene matches. Germline assignment: CDR1 SGHNT and CDR2 YENEEA. The variable domain in full, with the rest retrieved from reference TRBV11-3 and TRBJ2-7, is EAGVVQSPRYKIIEKKQPVAFWCNPISGHNTLYWYLQNLGQGPELLIRYENEEAVDDSQLPKDRFSAERLKGVDSTLKIQPAELGDSAVYLCASSVGQGGEQYFGPGTRLTVT.

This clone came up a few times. CDR3: CASSKAPGTKPTEAFF. The CDR3 region has the DNA TGTGCCAGCAGCAAAGCCCCCGGGACAAAACCCACTGAAGCTTTCTTT. The J gene is TRBJ1-1, the V gene TRBV21-1; the table's D call TRBD1 went unverified against the DNA. TRBV21-1 is noted as a pseudogene. The CDR3 extends over 16 amino acids.

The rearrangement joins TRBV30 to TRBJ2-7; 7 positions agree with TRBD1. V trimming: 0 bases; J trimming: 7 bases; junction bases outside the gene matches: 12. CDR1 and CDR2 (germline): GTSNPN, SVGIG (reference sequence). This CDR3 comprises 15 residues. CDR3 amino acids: CAWSVRVQGVREQYF. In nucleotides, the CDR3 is TGTGCCTGGAGTGTACGAGTGCAGGGGGTGCGGGAGCAGTACTTC.

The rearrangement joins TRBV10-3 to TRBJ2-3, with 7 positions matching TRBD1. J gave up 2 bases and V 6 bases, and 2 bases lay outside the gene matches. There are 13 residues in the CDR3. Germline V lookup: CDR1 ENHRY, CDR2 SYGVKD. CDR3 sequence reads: CAIRGTDTDTQYF. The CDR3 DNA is TGTGCCATCAGGGGGACAGACACAGATACGCAGTATTTT.

As DNA, the CDR3 is TGTGCCAGCAGCGCCCCCGGGACACCGAACACTGAAGCTTTCTTT. Translating gives CASSAPGTPNTEAFF. The rearrangement uses TRBV5-4 and TRBJ1-1, with D possibly matching TRBD1 (6 bases). The germline CDR1 and CDR2 sequences are SGHNT and YYREEE (reference sequence). V shed 4 bases and J shed 1 base, with 14 bases lying between them. This CDR3 contains 15 residues.

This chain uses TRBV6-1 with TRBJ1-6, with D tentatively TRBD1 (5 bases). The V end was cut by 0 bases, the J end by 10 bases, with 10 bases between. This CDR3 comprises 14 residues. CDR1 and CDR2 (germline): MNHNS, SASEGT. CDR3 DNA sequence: TGTGCCAGCAGTGAAGCCCGGGGGAAGTCACCCCTCCACTTT. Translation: CASSEARGKSPLHF.

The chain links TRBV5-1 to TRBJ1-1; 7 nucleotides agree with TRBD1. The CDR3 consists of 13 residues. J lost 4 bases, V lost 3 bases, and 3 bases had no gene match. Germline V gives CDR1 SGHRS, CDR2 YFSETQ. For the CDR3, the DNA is TGCGCCAGCAGCTCATCAGGGGGCACTGAAGCTTTCTTT. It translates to CASSSSGGTEAFF.

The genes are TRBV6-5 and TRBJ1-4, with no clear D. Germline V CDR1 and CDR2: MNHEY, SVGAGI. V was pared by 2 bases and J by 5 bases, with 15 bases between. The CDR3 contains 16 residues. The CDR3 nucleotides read TGTGCCAGCAGTTACGAGGCCCTGACTACAAATGAAAAACTGTTTTTT. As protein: CASSYEALTTNEKLFF.